This entry features one T cell receptor beta chain sequence. Its target is unknown. Germline and junction disagree at one end, which may indicate a read error. CDR3 length: 15 amino acids. CDR1 and CDR2 from the germline V gene are MNHNS and SASEGT. This sample was taken from a study of T-cell reconstitution after alpha-beta-depleted transplantation in children. Overall study results and limits: Some patients' high day-60 TCRbeta diversity was traced to surviving recipient T cells and thymic progenitors. One year after transplant, T-cell counts and diversity came mostly from newly produced T cells. Several hundred graft clones that had expanded were reportedly the source of alpha-beta T cells about two months after transplant.

Unique molecular identifiers were used to barcode this TCRbeta library. TCRdb passed the PCR reads through MiXCR, listing each CDR3 protein once. The sample records around 450,000 distinct CDR3 sequences, about 10% being singletons. This clonotype originated in a child aged 2 to 15 with inherited bone marrow failure, due to receive a stem cell transplant. The sample was PBMCs, taken before TCRalphabeta/CD19-depleted stem cell transplant. The chain couples TRBV6-1 to TRBJ2-7, with TRBD1 as a possible D gene (6 bases). The CDR3 bases are TGTGCCAGCGGTGAACCGACAGGTCCGGAATACGAGCAGTACTTC. Its protein is CASGEPTGPEYEQYF.